The 9 T cell receptor beta chains reported below all come from one sample, sequenced in a study of shared T cell receptors in the human thymus. Sequencing used immunoSEQ multiplex PCR; TCRdb keeps in-frame clones, though not all of them. This table has 650,000 to 950,000 clones, 70% to 90% appearing once. This sample was also put to use in a study of human thymus T cells.

The material sequenced was thymocytes. These receptors were obtained from a girl under three years old with a congenital heart defect.

The V and J genes are TRBV5-5 and TRBJ2-1; weak D call: TRBD1 (6 bases). Germline-derived CDR1 and CDR2 are SGHKS and YYEKEE (reference sequence). The CDR3 consists of 14 residues. Trimming stripped 3 bases from V and 0 bases from J, with 7 bases between. CDR3: CASSSDSSYNEQFF. The CDR3 coding sequence is TGTGCCAGCAGCTCGGACAGCTCCTACAATGAGCAGTTCTTC.

The chain uses TRBV9 and TRBJ2-5; tentative D call: TRBD2 (5 bases). Trimming took 4 bases from V and 2 from J, leaving 12 bases between them. The V gene's germline CDR1 is SGDLS and CDR2 YYNGEE. This CDR3 is 14 amino acids long. CDR3: CASSPSTEQETQYF. The CDR3 bases are TGTGCCAGCAGCCCTAGCACGGAACAAGAGACCCAGTACTTC. Combining the CDR3 with reference TRBV9 and TRBJ2-5 gives the whole variable domain DSGVTQTPKHLITATGQRVTLRCSPRSGDLSVYWYQQSLDQGLQFLIQYYNGEERAKGNILERFSAQQFPDLHSELNLSSLELGDSALYFCASSPSTEQETQYFGPGTRLLVL.

The rearrangement joins TRBV7-9 to TRBJ2-5; a weak D match, TRBD2 (7 bases). Between the trimmed V and J ends, which lost 11 bases and 1 base, there was a span of 14 bases. In germline, CDR1 is SEHNR, CDR2 FQNEAQ (reference sequence). CDR3 length: 13 residues. Here the CDR3 reads CAGEGGPQETQYF. In DNA form, the CDR3 reads TGTGCCGGGGAGGGGGGACCCCAAGAGACCCAGTACTTC.

This chain connects TRBV15 to TRBJ2-1; TRBD2 agrees at 12 bases. V shed 1 base and J 4 bases; nucleotides not matched to a gene: 2. Germline V CDR1 and CDR2: LNHNV, YYDKDF (reference sequence). This CDR3 spans 16 amino acids. This CDR3 is CATSRGLAGAYNEQFF. The CDR3 bases are TGTGCCACCAGCAGAGGACTAGCGGGGGCGTACAATGAGCAGTTCTTC. The entire variable domain, with the rest obtained from reference TRBV15 and TRBJ2-1, is as follows: DAMVIQNPRYQVTQFGKPVTLSCSQTLNHNVMYWYQQKSSQAPKLLFHYYDKDFNNEADTPDNFQSRRPNTSFCFLDIRSPGLGDTAMYLCATSRGLAGAYNEQFFGPGTRLTVL.

The rearrangement links TRBV5-1 to TRBJ2-3; D perhaps matches TRBD2 (7 bases). The CDR3 loop spans 17 amino acids. V was clipped by 0 bases and J by 0 bases, with 14 bases between them. Per the germline V gene, CDR1 is SGHRS and CDR2 is YFSETQ. CDR3 amino acids: CASSLEGGGPSTDTQYF. The CDR3 coding sequence is TGCGCCAGCAGCTTGGAAGGGGGGGGGCCAAGCACAGATACGCAGTATTTT.

The rearrangement uses TRBV28 and TRBJ1-1, with unresolved D. Trimming left V 8 bases short and J 4 bases short, with 20 bases between. The CDR3 contains 15 residues. The germline gives CDR1 MDHEN, CDR2 SYDVKM. The CDR3 protein is CASGLTSRTGTEAFF. The CDR3 nucleotides read TGTGCCAGCGGCTTGACGTCAAGGACTGGCACTGAAGCTTTCTTT.

The genes are TRBV4-3 and TRBJ1-1; 10 nucleotides match TRBD1. Germline V gene data show CDR1 as LGHNA and CDR2 as YSLEER. The length of the CDR3 is 17 residues. Germline trimming cut 3 bases from V and 1 base from J; bases unmatched to any gene: 8. The DNA for the CDR3 is TGCGCCAGCAGCCATTCCCCCAGGGACAGGGGGAACACTGAAGCTTTCTTT. Translated: CASSHSPRDRGNTEAFF.

This clone was observed once. CDR3 sequence: CASKIDSSYEQYF. CDR3 sequence (DNA): TGTGCCAGCAAGATTGACAGCTCCTACGAGCAGTACTTC. This chain links TRBV6-1 with TRBJ2-7; a weak D match, TRBD1 (5 bases). This CDR3 is 13 amino acids long. Trimming pared 7 bases from V and 0 bases from J, leaving 10 bases between. CDR1 and CDR2 (germline): MNHNS, SASEGT.

CDR3 loop: CASSVEAPAGYGTDTQYF. The DNA for the CDR3 is TGTGCCAGCAGCGTAGAGGCACCCGCGGGGTATGGCACAGATACGCAGTATTTT. The genes are TRBV9 and TRBJ2-3; possibly TRBD2 for D (6 bases). Trimming pared 0 bases from V and 1 base from J, leaving 18 bases between. The CDR3 is 18 amino acids. Germline CDR1 SGDLS, CDR2 YYNGEE.